The subject of this entry is one T cell receptor (beta chain). These data originate in a study of blood T cell repertoires in COVID-19. Here immunoSEQ multiplex PCR was the method, and the copy in TCRdb shows in-frame clones only, minus some. Seen here are tens of thousands of clones, approximately 87% observed once, and the top ten hold 10%. Germline CDR1 reads KGHDR; CDR2 reads SFDVKD. This CDR3 region has 14 residues. V dropped 6 bases and J dropped 7; count of bases not matched to a gene: 6. The receptor was isolated from a man older than 75 with active COVID-19. This chain uses TRBV24-1 with TRBJ2-1; 9 bases match TRBD1. Specimen: peripheral blood. DNA for the CDR3: TGTGCCACCAGTAAGGGACAGGGTATTAATGAGCAGTTCTTC. Protein: CATSKGQGINEQFF.